This TCR beta chain derives from a study of blood T cell repertoires in COVID-19. Study in general: Specimens from acute and convalescent COVID-19 originated in the United States, Italy and Spain. Sources were T cells, B-cell-depleted T cells, or PBMCs; the material itself was cDNA or gDNA.

V was clipped by 3 bases and J by 0 bases, with 16 bases between them. The CDR3 spans 17 residues. The germline V gene has CDR1 SGHNT and CDR2 YYREEE (reference sequence). Per the study methods: Amplifying reference gene primers gave estimates of nucleated cell counts. The method was immunoSEQ multiplex PCR; TCRdb's version includes in-frame clones alone and lacks a portion of them. The V and J calls and clone size come from that table; D and trimming were worked out from the DNA. The sample lists 150,000 to 200,000 clones, roughly 88% occurring once. This receptor was identified in a man aged 18 to 29 with acute or convalescent COVID-19. This chain links TRBV5-4 with TRBJ1-3, with D tentatively TRBD1 (5 bases). The specimen was peripheral blood. CDR3 sequence: CASSSGADPVSGNTIYF. CDR3 nucleotide sequence: TGTGCCAGCAGCTCTGGGGCGGATCCCGTCTCTGGAAACACCATATATTTT.